These 28 T cell receptor beta chains were all obtained from the same sample, sequenced in a study of CD8+ T cells in alopecia areata. Treatment denoted: oral pan-JAK inhibitor, 5-10 mg twice daily. TCR sequencing used cDNA made by reverse transcription of extracted RNA. The data were produced by immunoSEQ multiplex PCR, yet TCRdb's version contains in-frame clones alone and is incomplete. This sample has more than 150,000 clones, with approximately 49% found just once. Specimen: CD8+ T cells sorted from blood, collected around week 53, from a patient treated with tofacitinib. The receptor set was obtained from a human donor with alopecia areata.

This clone has a handful of counts. V gene TRBV12-5 combines with J gene TRBJ1-2; TRBD1 aligns across 7 bases. The length of the CDR3 is 13 residues. Germline loops: CDR1 LGHNT, CDR2 FRNRAP. Trimming at V came to 2 bases and at J to 6 bases, leaving 3 bases not matched to a gene. The CDR3 spells CASGLRQGHGYTF. The CDR3 DNA follows: TGTGCTAGTGGTTTGAGACAGGGCCATGGCTACACCTTC.

A few counts support this clone. Other DNA sequences within the sample encode an identical CDR3. V usage is TRBV4-3 and J usage is TRBJ2-7; no definite D call. V lost 1 base, J lost 3 bases, and 7 bases lay in between. CDR3 length: 13 amino acids. Germline-derived CDR1 and CDR2 are LGHNA and YSLEER. CDR3 loop: CASSQGLNYEQYF. The CDR3, as DNA: TGCGCCAGCAGCCAAGGACTGAACTACGAGCAGTACTTC.

The CDR3 region is CASSLGQNTEAFF. The CDR3 nucleotides are TGTGCCAGCAGCCTTGGACAGAACACTGAAGCTTTCTTT. This chain connects TRBV25-1 to TRBJ1-1; TRBD1 might be the D (5 bases). The CDR3 consists of 13 residues. Per germline, CDR1 MGHDK and CDR2 SYGVNS. The V end was cut by 6 bases, the J end by 1 base, with 9 bases between.

V usage is TRBV5-4 and J usage is TRBJ1-1; 8 bases match TRBD1. The junction had 8 bases not matched to a gene; V was cut back by 4 bases and J by 0 bases. Looked up from germline, CDR1 is SGHNT and CDR2 is YYREEE (reference sequence). The CDR3 extends over 16 amino acids. The CDR3 coding sequence is TGTGCCAGCAGCCTTGGACAGGGTGCCATGAACACTGAAGCTTTCTTT. As protein: CASSLGQGAMNTEAFF.

This rearrangement joins TRBV7-9 to TRBJ1-1; no firm D call. The CDR3 has 13 amino acids. Looked up from germline, CDR1 is SEHNR and CDR2 is FQNEAQ (reference sequence). The germline V and J ends were trimmed by 2 bases and 0 bases, with 4 bases remaining between them. The CDR3 spells CASSLQVNTEAFF. CDR3 coding DNA: TGTGCCAGCAGCTTACAGGTGAACACTGAAGCTTTCTTT.

V and J are TRBV30 and TRBJ1-2; D gene unclear. This CDR3 is built from 13 residues. Per germline, CDR1 GTSNPN and CDR2 SVGIG (reference sequence). Trimming cost V 2 bases and J 4 bases, with 11 bases left between them. CDR3 sequence (DNA): TGTGCCTGGAGTTATCCAGCGGTCTATGGCTACACCTTC. Translated: CAWSYPAVYGYTF.

V gene TRBV5-4 combines with J gene TRBJ2-7; 7 bases fit TRBD2. Trimming took 4 bases from V and 7 from J; bases not matched to a gene: 11. CDR1 is SGHNT and CDR2 is YYREEE in the germline V gene (reference sequence). The CDR3 covers 14 residues. The CDR3 sequence: CASSQGRGDWEQYF. CDR3 nucleotide sequence: TGTGCCAGCAGCCAAGGACGGGGGGATTGGGAGCAGTACTTC.

The rearrangement joins TRBV6-5 to TRBJ1-2; a possible D gene is TRBD1 (5 bases). Germline CDR1 and CDR2: MNHEY and SVGAGI. The CDR3 is made up of 15 amino acids. With 2 bases removed from V and 0 bases from J, the gap between germline ends came to 10 bases. CDR3 nucleotides: TGTGCCAGCAGTTACCAAAAGGGGCCTAACTATGGCTACACCTTC. It codes for CASSYQKGPNYGYTF.

V is TRBV6-5 and J is TRBJ2-7, with 12 bases that match TRBD2. J was trimmed by 12 bases and V by 6 bases; bases with no gene match: 3. Germline V gene lookup returns CDR1 MNHEY and CDR2 SVGAGI. This CDR3 has 11 amino acids. The CDR3 protein is CASRGLAGLYF. The CDR3 nucleotides read TGTGCCAGCAGAGGACTAGCGGGGCTGTACTTC.

The rearrangement uses TRBV15 and TRBJ2-2; D is unresolved. CDR3 length: 13 amino acids. V lost 3 bases and J lost 0, with 2 bases in between. Germline V gene sequence: CDR1 LNHNV, CDR2 YYDKDF (reference sequence). CDR3 coding DNA: TGTGCCACCAGCAGTACGAACACCGGGGAGCTGTTTTTT. It codes for CATSSTNTGELFF. Based on the CDR3 plus reference TRBV15 and TRBJ2-2, the full variable domain is DAMVIQNPRYQVTQFGKPVTLSCSQTLNHNVMYWYQQKSSQAPKLLFHYYDKDFNNEADTPDNFQSRRPNTSFCFLDIRSPGLGDTAMYLCATSSTNTGELFFGEGSRLTVL.

This clone was seen only a few times. The genes are TRBV11-2 and TRBJ2-5; no reliable D call. The CDR3 extends over 12 amino acids. Germline V CDR1 and CDR2: SGHAT, FQNNGV. Trimming shortened V by 11 bases and J by 5 bases, and 15 bases separated the two germline ends. The CDR3 DNA is TGTGCCTCCCGAGACCTGAGGGAGACCCAGTACTTC. Translated, it gives CASRDLRETQYF.

This clone has a handful of counts. This rearrangement joins TRBV27 to TRBJ2-7, with 8 bases identical to TRBD1. The CDR3 has 12 residues. Germline trimming cut 5 bases from V and 9 bases from J; bases unmatched to any gene: 6. Germline CDR1 reads MNHEY; CDR2 reads SMNVEV (reference sequence). The CDR3 reads CASSPWTGRQYF. Written as DNA, the CDR3 is TGTGCCAGCAGTCCGTGGACAGGGAGGCAGTACTTC.

The rearrangement links TRBV9 to TRBJ1-1; TRBD1 might be the D (5 bases). The germline gives CDR1 SGDLS, CDR2 YYNGEE. V was shortened by 4 bases and J by 3 bases, with 13 bases between the two germline ends. CDR3 length: 14 amino acids. The DNA for the CDR3 is TGTGCCAGCAGCCCCCACCGCAGGGACACTGAAGCTTTCTTT. Translated, it gives CASSPHRRDTEAFF.

This rearrangement joins TRBV9 to TRBJ2-1, with 7 bases that match TRBD1. J lost 4 bases, V lost 3 bases, and 13 bases had no gene match. CDR1 SGDLS and CDR2 YYNGEE come from the germline V gene. The CDR3 runs 17 residues. The CDR3 DNA follows: TGTGCCAGCAGCGACCCCGCGACAGGGCCAGTGTACAATGAGCAGTTCTTC. Amino acids: CASSDPATGPVYNEQFF.

This chain uses TRBV7-9 with TRBJ1-2, with D maybe TRBD1 (6 bases). V lost 5 bases to trimming and J lost 2 bases, with 12 bases between them. The CDR3 loop spans 14 amino acids. Germline CDR1 reads SEHNR; CDR2 reads FQNEAQ (reference sequence). The chain's CDR3 is CASSLEGHNYGYTF. CDR3 in DNA: TGTGCCAGCAGCCTCGAGGGACACAACTATGGCTACACCTTC.

CDR3: CSATRNMNTEAFF. Here the CDR3 DNA reads TGCAGCGCTACAAGGAATATGAACACTGAAGCTTTCTTT. The chain combines TRBV29-1 with TRBJ1-1; unclear D gene. Germline CDR1 and CDR2: SQVTM and ANQGSEA. The CDR3 extends over 13 amino acids. Trimming took 7 bases from V and 0 from J, leaving 12 bases between them.

The V gene is TRBV5-1, the J gene TRBJ1-2, with D possibly being TRBD1 (6 bases). V lost 4 bases and J lost 6, with 19 bases in between. This CDR3 has 15 residues. CDR1 SGHRS and CDR2 YFSETQ come from the germline V gene. The CDR3 nucleotides read TGCGCCAGCAGCCCGCTTGACAGGTCGGGGGATGGCTACACCTTC. Protein: CASSPLDRSGDGYTF.

The V and J genes are TRBV5-6 and TRBJ2-5, with D perhaps matching TRBD1 (7 bases). V was clipped by 1 base and J by 7 bases, with 14 bases between them. Germline V gene sequence: CDR1 SGHDT, CDR2 YYEEEE. CDR3 length: 14 residues. The CDR3 sequence: CASSLLGQGGTQYF. The CDR3, as DNA: TGTGCCAGCAGCTTGTTGGGGCAGGGGGGGACCCAGTACTTC. Full variable domain (rest looked up from reference TRBV5-6 and TRBJ2-5): DAGVTQSPTHLIKTRGQQVTLRCSPKSGHDTVSWYQQALGQGPQFIFQYYEEEERQRGNFPDRFSGHQFPNYSSELNVNALLLGDSALYLCASSLLGQGGTQYFGPGTRLLVL.

This clone was found a few times. The chain joins TRBV7-2 to TRBJ1-5; the D is unclear. Trimming took 1 base from V and 8 from J, leaving 15 bases between them. The CDR3 sequence is 15 residues long. Germline V gene data show CDR1 as SGHTA and CDR2 as FQGNSA. CDR3 residues: CASSLDIMGMEPQHF. The CDR3 region has the DNA TGTGCCAGCAGCTTAGATATTATGGGTATGGAGCCCCAGCATTTT.

The chain couples TRBV4-2 to TRBJ2-5; 8 bases map to TRBD2. Germline V CDR1 and CDR2: LGHNA, YNFKEQ. Unmatched junction bases numbered 8, after V lost 0 bases and J lost 5 bases. This CDR3 comprises 16 residues. The CDR3 DNA is TGTGCCAGCAGCCAAGATCTACGGGGGGGCCCGGAGACCCAGTACTTC. Its protein product is CASSQDLRGGPETQYF.

The genes are TRBV11-2 and TRBJ2-1, with unresolved D. Trimming removed 6 bases from V and 6 bases from J, with 9 bases in between. Germline lookup yields CDR1 SGHAT and CDR2 FQNNGV. This CDR3 has 12 amino acids. The chain's CDR3 is CASRHSANEQFF. The CDR3, as DNA: TGTGCCAGCAGGCATAGTGCCAATGAGCAGTTCTTC.

The table lists this clone with a count of one. The sample holds other DNA sequences that translate to the same CDR3. The genes are TRBV9 and TRBJ2-7; the D is unclear. Per germline, CDR1 SGDLS and CDR2 YYNGEE. There are 13 residues in the CDR3. V was pared by 2 bases and J by 0 bases, with 6 bases between. CDR3 nucleotide sequence: TGTGCCAGCAGCGTTGGGGACTCCTACGAGCAGTACTTC. As protein: CASSVGDSYEQYF.

This chain connects TRBV15 to TRBJ2-5, with D possibly being TRBD2 (6 bases). The germline V gene has CDR1 LNHNV and CDR2 YYDKDF (reference sequence). V was trimmed by 5 bases and J by 5 bases, leaving 15 bases between them. The CDR3 contains 14 residues. CDR3: CATSDTPGDETQYF. The CDR3 nucleotides are TGTGCCACCAGCGACACTCCGGGGGATGAGACCCAGTACTTC.

This clone was observed a handful of times. The chain employs TRBV4-3 and TRBJ2-7; D gene unclear. Germline V gene data show CDR1 as LGHNA and CDR2 as YSLEER. This CDR3 contains 16 residues. V shed 0 bases and J shed 4 bases, with 16 bases lying between them. DNA for the CDR3: TGCGCCAGCAGCCAAGATCTCCTTGGCGTATCGTACGAGCAGTACTTC. The encoded protein is CASSQDLLGVSYEQYF.

With regard to this clone: An end of the junction does not agree with germline; a read error may underlie this. V is TRBV11-2 and J is TRBJ1-2, with unresolved D. The CDR3 totals 11 residues. Germline values: CDR1 SGHAT, CDR2 FQNNGV. CDR3 residues: CASSPGYGTSF. CDR3 sequence (DNA): TGTGCCAGCAGTCCTGGTTATGGAACGTCCTTC. Using reference TRBV11-2 and TRBJ1-2 for the parts outside the CDR3, the full variable domain is EAGVAQSPRYKIIEKRQSVAFWCNPISGHATLYWYQQILGQGPKLLIQFQNNGVVDDSQLPKDRFSAERLKGVDSTLKIQPAKLEDSAVYLCASSPGYGTSFGSGTRLTVV.

This sequence joins TRBV4-1 and TRBJ1-2; 7 positions agree with TRBD1. V dropped 6 bases and J dropped 3; count of bases not matched to a gene: 16. CDR1 is MGHRA and CDR2 is YSYEKL in the germline V gene. This CDR3 has 17 residues. The CDR3 loop reads CASSRSDVGQAHYGYTF. The CDR3 DNA follows: TGCGCCAGCAGTCGCTCTGACGTTGGACAGGCCCACTATGGCTACACCTTC.

The chain combines TRBV2 with TRBJ2-4; D is possibly TRBD1 or TRBD2 (5 bases each). V lost 6 bases to trimming and J lost 8 bases, with 17 bases between them. The germline V gene has CDR1 SNHLY and CDR2 FYNNEI. The CDR3 spans 14 residues. CDR3 DNA sequence: TGTGCCAGCAGAACCGGGACCCAAGGAGACATTCAGTACTTC. Translation: CASRTGTQGDIQYF.

The CDR3 DNA sequence: TGTGCCACCAGCAGGATGCGGGCAGGGGGCCAGGAGACCCAGTACTTC. Its protein product is CATSRMRAGGQETQYF. The rearrangement joins TRBV15 to TRBJ2-5, with 8 nucleotides matching TRBD1. The CDR3 loop spans 16 amino acids. V gave up 3 bases and J gave up 5 bases; unmatched junction bases: 11. CDR1 and CDR2 (germline): LNHNV, YYDKDF (reference sequence).